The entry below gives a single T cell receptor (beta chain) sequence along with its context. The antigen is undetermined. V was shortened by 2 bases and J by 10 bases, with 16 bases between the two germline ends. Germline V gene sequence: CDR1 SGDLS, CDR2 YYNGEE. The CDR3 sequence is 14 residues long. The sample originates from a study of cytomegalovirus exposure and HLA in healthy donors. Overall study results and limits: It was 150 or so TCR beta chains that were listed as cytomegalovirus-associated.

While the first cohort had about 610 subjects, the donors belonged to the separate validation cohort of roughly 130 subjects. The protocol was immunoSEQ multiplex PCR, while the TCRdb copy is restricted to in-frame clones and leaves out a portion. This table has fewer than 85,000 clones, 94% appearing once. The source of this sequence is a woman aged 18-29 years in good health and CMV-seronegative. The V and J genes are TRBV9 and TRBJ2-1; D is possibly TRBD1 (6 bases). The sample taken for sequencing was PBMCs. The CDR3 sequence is CASSVSPERGEQFF. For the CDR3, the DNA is TGTGCCAGCAGCGTTTCGCCCGAGAGGGGGGAGCAGTTCTTC.